This T cell receptor beta chain was profiled in a study of T cell responses to AZD1222 COVID-19 vaccine. Sequencing was performed with immunoSEQ multiplex PCR; in TCRdb, only in-frame clones are kept and a portion is missing. The data show 95,000 to 150,000 clones, with roughly nine tenths seen just once and roughly 4.1% held by the top ten. Trimming cost V 3 bases and J 5 bases; bases outside gene matches: 5. This CDR3 region has 15 residues. CDR1 and CDR2 (germline): WNHNN, SYGVQD (reference sequence). This receptor was identified in an adult in good health. The starting material was peripheral blood, obtained on day 0 of AZD1222 vaccination. The chain is built from TRBV10-1 and TRBJ2-1; the match to TRBD2 covers 9 bases. CDR3 DNA: TGCGCCAGCAGTGACGCGCCTAGCGGGGACAATGAGCAGTTCTTC. This encodes CASSDAPSGDNEQFF.